This entry lists 24 T cell receptor beta chains sequenced from one sample in a study of radiotherapy plus CTLA-4 blockade in lung cancer (dated by TCRdb to the late 2010s). Library construction relied on the immunoSEQ multiplex PCR assay. The source is immuneACCESS, and TCRdb retained only in-frame sequences with V and J called. Part of the clones is not carried over; for the studies checked, unresolved V genes explain less than half of this, and the remainder is unexplained. Across this sample there are some 80,000 clones, with about 79% seen only once. The ten largest clones add up to approximately 22% of the sample. Here the sequenced sample was peripheral blood, taken from a patient treated with radiotherapy plus ipilimumab. The source of these receptors is a human donor with non-small cell lung cancer whose response to radiotherapy plus ipilimumab could not be evaluated. Some clones in this sample may be carry-over from other donors' samples.

The chain couples TRBV6-5 to TRBJ2-4; 7 bases agree with TRBD1. Germline loops: CDR1 MNHEY, CDR2 SVGAGI. The J segment lost 0 bases and the V segment lost 5 bases, leaving 4 bases of the junction unmatched. The CDR3 consists of 15 residues. The CDR3 DNA is TGTGCCAGCAGTCGGGACAGATTAGCCAAAAACATTCAGTACTTC. It codes for CASSRDRLAKNIQYF.

In this sample, this clone turned up a few times. The J gene is TRBJ2-1, the V gene TRBV4-2; 13 bases map to TRBD2. With V trimmed by 1 base and J by 2 bases, 8 bases remained unmatched. Germline lookup yields CDR1 LGHNA and CDR2 YNFKEQ. The CDR3 loop spans 19 amino acids. CDR3 amino acids: CASSQAYHTSGGAYNEQFF. The CDR3 DNA reads TGTGCCAGCAGCCAAGCCTATCACACTAGCGGGGGGGCCTACAATGAGCAGTTCTTC.

The chain employs TRBV18 and TRBJ2-1; 10 bases match TRBD2. The CDR3 loop spans 17 amino acids. V shed 1 base and J 0 bases; nucleotides not matched to a gene: 3. The V gene's germline CDR1 is KGHSH and CDR2 LQKENI. CDR3 region: CASSPRTSGSSYNEQFF. CDR3 DNA: TGTGCCAGCTCACCACGGACTAGCGGTAGCTCCTACAATGAGCAGTTCTTC.

The V gene is TRBV5-6, the J gene TRBJ2-5; 8 bases fit TRBD1. The J call may be mistaken, given a closer DNA end match to TRBJ2-7. Germline values: CDR1 SGHDT, CDR2 YYEEEE. This CDR3 is 14 amino acids long. The CDR3 protein is CASSSGTGRDEQYF. CDR3 in DNA: TGTGCCAGCAGCTCGGGGACAGGCCGAGACGAGCAGTACTTC.

The chain joins TRBV11-2 to TRBJ2-6; D is possibly TRBD1 (5 bases). Germline V CDR1 and CDR2: SGHAT, FQNNGV. The CDR3 is 18 residues long. Deletions cut 1 base from V and 0 bases from J, with 13 bases between. The chain's CDR3 is CASSLGSGSHSGANVLTF. The CDR3 bases are TGTGCCAGCAGCTTAGGTTCAGGGTCACACTCTGGGGCCAACGTCCTGACTTTC.

The V and J genes are TRBV7-9 and TRBJ2-2; no firm D call. The CDR3 contains 13 residues. V was clipped by 2 bases and J by 6 bases, with 7 bases between them. Germline CDR1 and CDR2: SEHNR and FQNEAQ (reference sequence). The CDR3 nucleotides are TGTGCCAGCAGCTTAAAGCCCGCCGGGGAGCTGTTTTTT. This sequence encodes CASSLKPAGELFF.

The J gene is TRBJ2-7, the V gene TRBV7-9; 7 positions match TRBD1. From germline, CDR1 is SEHNR and CDR2 FQNEAQ (reference sequence). Trimming at V came to 1 base and at J to 8 bases, leaving 11 bases not matched to a gene. The CDR3 has 15 amino acids. The DNA of the CDR3 is TGTGCCAGCAGCTTAGGGAGGACCAGGGACAGCCAGCAGTACTTC. It codes for CASSLGRTRDSQQYF.

The rearrangement joins TRBV10-3 to TRBJ1-2; tentatively, D is TRBD1 (6 bases). In germline, CDR1 is ENHRY, CDR2 SYGVKD. The CDR3 runs 15 residues. V gave up 3 bases and J gave up 0 bases, with 11 bases separating them. CDR3 in DNA: TGTGCCATCAGTGAAGGGGGGGACCCTAACTATGGCTACACCTTC. Translation gives CAISEGGDPNYGYTF.

The chain couples TRBV5-1 to TRBJ2-2, with D tentatively TRBD1 (6 bases). The germline gives CDR1 SGHRS, CDR2 YFSETQ. V lost 5 bases to trimming and J lost 6 bases, with 20 bases between them. The CDR3 length is 16 residues. As DNA, the CDR3 is TGCGCCAGCAGTGGGACAACAGGGCAGGTCGCCGGGGAGCTGTTTTTT. The encoded protein is CASSGTTGQVAGELFF.

V gene TRBV27 combines with J gene TRBJ2-1; unclear D gene. CDR1 is MNHEY and CDR2 is SMNVEV in the germline V gene (reference sequence). The ends were cut back, 6 bases at V and 7 bases at J, with 16 bases in the middle. The CDR3 extends over 14 amino acids. In DNA form, the CDR3 reads TGTGCCAGCAGAAACACGGGTGGAGTTAATGAGCAGTTCTTC. It encodes CASRNTGGVNEQFF.

The chain carries TRBV11-2 and TRBJ2-3; 8 bases align to TRBD1. This CDR3 has 17 amino acids. CDR1 is SGHAT and CDR2 is FQNNGV in the germline V gene. V lost 5 bases, J lost 2 bases, and 12 bases stayed unmatched. The CDR3: CASSPGGREPFTDTQYF. In nucleotides, the CDR3 is TGTGCCAGCAGCCCAGGGGGCCGGGAACCTTTCACAGATACGCAGTATTTT.

V is TRBV2 and J is TRBJ1-3; D may be TRBD1 (6 bases). Per the germline V gene, CDR1 is SNHLY and CDR2 is FYNNEI. There are 14 residues in the CDR3. V was trimmed by 6 bases and J by 0 bases, leaving 9 bases between them. The CDR3 region is CASRGDTSGNTIYF. The CDR3 DNA is TGTGCCAGCAGGGGGGACACCTCTGGAAACACCATATATTTT.

This chain connects TRBV5-1 to TRBJ2-3, with 16 bases identical to TRBD2. Trimming took 0 bases from V and 5 from J; bases not matched to a gene: 12. CDR3 length equals 20 residues. CDR1 and CDR2 (germline): SGHRS, YFSETQ. The CDR3 here is CASSLAGTSGGALRGDTQYF. In nucleotides, the CDR3 is TGCGCCAGCAGCTTGGCCGGGACTAGCGGGGGGGCCTTGAGAGGAGATACGCAGTATTTT.

V is TRBV18 and J is TRBJ2-7; 8 bases are a match to TRBD1. J gave up 3 bases and V 3 bases, and 7 bases lay outside the gene matches. The CDR3 consists of 15 residues. Germline V lookup: CDR1 KGHSH, CDR2 LQKENI. CDR3 coding DNA: TGTGCCAGCTCACCTAGCGCGACAGGGGACTACGAGCAGTACTTC. This sequence encodes CASSPSATGDYEQYF.

The J gene is TRBJ1-6, the V gene TRBV6-5; the D gene is possibly TRBD1 (5 bases). There are 15 residues in the CDR3. Germline CDR1 reads MNHEY; CDR2 reads SVGAGI. Trimming left V 2 bases short and J 6 bases short, with 11 bases between. CDR3 amino acids: CASSYRQGFNSPLHF. CDR3 in DNA: TGTGCCAGCAGTTACAGGCAGGGCTTTAATTCACCCCTCCACTTT.

The rearrangement links TRBV19 to TRBJ2-5, with 8 bases aligning to TRBD1. The CDR3 has 12 residues. With V trimmed by 6 bases and J by 5 bases, 2 bases remained unmatched. The V gene's germline CDR1 is LNHDA and CDR2 SQIVND (reference sequence). The DNA for the CDR3 is TGTGCCAGTAGGGACAGGGCTGAGACCCAGTACTTC. Translation: CASRDRAETQYF.

V gene TRBV5-4 combines with J gene TRBJ2-5, with 7 bases that match TRBD1. Germline loops: CDR1 SGHNT, CDR2 YYREEE (reference sequence). J lost 4 bases, V lost 3 bases, and 6 bases had no gene match. This CDR3 spans 14 amino acids. DNA of the CDR3: TGTGCCAGCAGCTCCGACAGGGACGGAGAGACCCAGTACTTC. This translates into CASSSDRDGETQYF.

This sequence joins TRBV7-2 and TRBJ1-5; D gene uncertain. V shed 3 bases and J shed 6 bases, with 15 bases lying between them. CDR1 SGHTA and CDR2 FQGNSA come from the germline V gene. The CDR3 length is 15 residues. The CDR3 spells CASSFEPVPGQPQHF. CDR3 sequence (DNA): TGTGCCAGCAGCTTCGAACCGGTCCCGGGTCAGCCCCAGCATTTT.

The chain couples TRBV4-2 to TRBJ2-3; the match to TRBD2 covers 13 bases. V dropped 0 bases and J dropped 4; count of bases not matched to a gene: 10. CDR3 length: 19 residues. Germline values: CDR1 LGHNA, CDR2 YNFKEQ. The CDR3 protein is CASSQDLLAGGLIADTQYF. The CDR3 DNA reads as TGTGCCAGCAGCCAAGATCTACTAGCGGGGGGGCTTATAGCAGATACGCAGTATTTT.

The chain joins TRBV30 to TRBJ2-3; D not resolved. V lost 1 base and J 3 bases, leaving 2 bases between the germline ends. CDR1 and CDR2 (germline): GTSNPN, SVGIG (reference sequence). The CDR3 extends over 11 amino acids. This CDR3 reads CAWSATDTQYF. The CDR3 coding sequence is TGTGCCTGGAGTGCTACAGATACGCAGTATTTT. The whole variable domain, filled in from reference TRBV30 and TRBJ2-3, reads SQTIHQWPATLVQPVGSPLSLECTVEGTSNPNLYWYRQAAGRGLQLLFYSVGIGQISSEVPQNLSASRPQDRQFILSSKKLLLSDSGFYLCAWSATDTQYFGPGTRLTVL.

The rearrangement links TRBV28 to TRBJ1-2, with D maybe TRBD1 (5 bases). CDR1 MDHEN and CDR2 SYDVKM come from the germline V gene. The CDR3 totals 16 residues. V lost 5 bases, J lost 4 bases, and 20 bases lay in between. The CDR3 reads CASSPPGVGPLYGYTF. The CDR3 nucleotides are TGTGCCAGCAGTCCCCCGGGGGTGGGCCCCCTCTATGGCTACACCTTC.

The gene calls are TRBV9 and TRBJ2-1, with D possibly TRBD2 on 6 matching bases. CDR1 and CDR2 from the germline V gene are SGDLS and YYNGEE. CDR3 length equals 14 residues. V was clipped by 2 bases and J by 9 bases, with 15 bases between them. The CDR3 DNA reads as TGTGCCAGCAGCGTGCGAAGGCTCGGGGGTGAGCAGTTCTTC. It encodes CASSVRRLGGEQFF.

This chain joins TRBV9 and TRBJ2-7, with D tentatively TRBD2 (6 bases). Germline V gene data show CDR1 as SGDLS and CDR2 as YYNGEE. This CDR3 has 15 residues. Trimming took 6 bases from V and 3 from J, leaving 19 bases between them. The CDR3, as DNA: TGTGCCAGCACCCCCGGAGGGGTTCGGGTCTACGAGCAGTACTTC. It translates to CASTPGGVRVYEQYF.

In this sample, this clone turned up a few times. The chain links TRBV28 to TRBJ2-1; TRBD2 matches at 8 bases. Trimming cost V 8 bases and J 2 bases; bases outside gene matches: 8. The CDR3 extends over 15 amino acids. CDR1 and CDR2 from the germline V gene are MDHEN and SYDVKM. The CDR3 spells CASGGGGLTYNEQFF. Written as DNA, the CDR3 is TGTGCCAGCGGAGGCGGGGGGCTGACCTACAATGAGCAGTTCTTC.